This T cell receptor (beta chain) emerged from a study of a mutant IDH1 vaccine in newly diagnosed glioma. Stated time point: week 23, last vaccination. Each dose of the vaccine consisted of 300 ug of mutant IDH1 20-mer peptide, with topical imiquimod. With regard to this clone: Its antigen is not identified.

The method was immunoSEQ multiplex PCR; TCRdb's version includes in-frame clones alone and lacks a portion of them. Of over 55,000 clones listed, about 81% were seen once; the top ten hold approximately 8.1%. The J segment lost 6 bases and the V segment lost 7 bases, leaving 14 bases of the junction unmatched. Germline V CDR1 and CDR2: ENHRY, SYGVKD. The CDR3 covers 15 residues. The J gene is TRBJ1-1, the V gene TRBV10-3; 7 bases line up with TRBD1. The TCR sequence derives from a woman between 40 and 55 years old with glioma. Some clones in this sample may be carry-over from other donors' samples. This specimen was PBMCs, taken from a glioma patient whose treatment included an IDH1 peptide vaccine. The CDR3 sequence: CAIIRTGSGIAEAFF. The CDR3 region has the DNA TGTGCCATCATTCGGACAGGCTCGGGGATTGCTGAAGCTTTCTTT.